These 12 T cell receptor beta chains were sequenced from one sample in a study of blood T cell repertoires in COVID-19. Clones were sequenced by immunoSEQ multiplex PCR, and TCRdb holds only the in-frame ones, with some missing. The profile shows some 180,000 clones, around 81% of them singletons. The sample taken for sequencing was peripheral blood. All receptors come from a woman aged 40 to 49 with COVID-19, enrolled during active disease.

The V call is TRBV19, the J call TRBJ2-1, with 7 bases identical to TRBD2. CDR1 is LNHDA, CDR2 SQIVND, per germline (reference sequence). The junction had 8 bases not matched to a gene; V was cut back by 5 bases and J by 7 bases. This CDR3 is 14 amino acids long. The CDR3 reads CASSFRTSFNEQFF. The CDR3 DNA reads as TGTGCCAGTAGTTTCCGGACTAGTTTTAATGAGCAGTTCTTC.

This chain links TRBV27 with TRBJ2-3, with 12 nucleotides matching TRBD2. V shed 4 bases and J 8 bases; nucleotides not matched to a gene: 16. Germline CDR1 reads MNHEY; CDR2 reads SMNVEV (reference sequence). The CDR3 loop spans 18 amino acids. The CDR3 protein is CASSSALAGGGGFGTQYF. CDR3 DNA sequence: TGTGCCAGCAGTTCCGCACTAGCGGGAGGAGGGGGGTTTGGTACGCAGTATTTT.

V gene TRBV2 combines with J gene TRBJ2-2; TRBD2 aligns across 8 bases. V shed 8 bases, J shed 3 bases, and the junction held 8 bases outside the gene matches. Per germline, CDR1 SNHLY and CDR2 FYNNEI. This CDR3 spans 15 amino acids. The CDR3 protein is CASDTGGADTGELFF. The CDR3 DNA is TGTGCCAGCGACACGGGAGGGGCGGACACCGGGGAGCTGTTTTTT.

The chain uses TRBV6-1 and TRBJ2-7; a weak D match, TRBD1 (5 bases). This CDR3 is 13 amino acids long. Germline CDR1 and CDR2: MNHNS and SASEGT. V gave up 1 base and J gave up 2 bases, with 6 bases separating them. CDR3: CASSEGQTYEQYV. CDR3 in DNA: TGTGCCAGCAGTGAAGGACAGACCTACGAGCAGTACGTC.

The genes are TRBV11-2 and TRBJ2-1; possible D gene TRBD1, 5 bases. The CDR3 length is 15 residues. V was pared by 5 bases and J by 2 bases, with 13 bases between. CDR1 is SGHAT and CDR2 is FQNNGV in the germline V gene. The CDR3: CASSVQGTPYNEQFF. DNA of the CDR3: TGTGCCAGCAGCGTTCAGGGTACCCCCTACAATGAGCAGTTCTTC.

The V gene is TRBV19, the J gene TRBJ2-1; 9 bases agree with TRBD1. V shed 5 bases, J shed 8 bases, and the junction held 13 bases outside the gene matches. This CDR3 comprises 16 residues. Germline V gives CDR1 LNHDA, CDR2 SQIVND (reference sequence). The CDR3 reads CASSPSRDRVRDEQFF. The CDR3 DNA is TGTGCCAGTAGTCCATCACGGGACAGGGTGCGCGATGAGCAGTTCTTC.

The table lists this clone with a count of one. The chain uses TRBV19 and TRBJ2-3, with 7 bases matching TRBD2. The CDR3 is 15 residues long. The J segment lost 6 bases and the V segment lost 6 bases, leaving 12 bases of the junction unmatched. Germline V CDR1 and CDR2: LNHDA, SQIVND (reference sequence). CDR3 nucleotide sequence: TGTGCCAGTAGGCACCGAGGTTTAGCGGGTGATACGCAGTATTTT. Translation: CASRHRGLAGDTQYF.

The rearrangement links TRBV6-5 to TRBJ2-1; TRBD2 matches at 7 bases. V gave up 0 bases and J gave up 7 bases; unmatched junction bases: 9. The CDR3 length is 16 residues. CDR1 is MNHEY, CDR2 SVGAGI, per germline. CDR3 protein: CASSYSASGMRNEQFF. The CDR3 coding sequence is TGTGCCAGCAGTTACTCAGCTAGCGGAATGAGGAATGAGCAGTTCTTC.

The rearrangement links TRBV14 to TRBJ2-3; 8 nucleotides line up with TRBD2. CDR1 and CDR2 from the germline V gene are SGHDN and FVKESK. The CDR3 length is 13 residues. J lost 4 bases, V lost 7 bases, and 4 bases had no gene match. For the CDR3, the DNA is TGTGCCAGCAATTTCGGGGGGGCAGATACGCAGTATTTT. Its protein is CASNFGGADTQYF. The whole variable domain, remainder taken from reference TRBV14 and TRBJ2-3, is EAGVTQFPSHSVIEKGQTVTLRCDPISGHDNLYWYRRVMGKEIKFLLHFVKESKQDESGMPNNRFLAERTGGTYSTLKVQPAELEDSGVYFCASNFGGADTQYFGPGTRLTVL.

The gene calls are TRBV18 and TRBJ1-1, with 8 bases fitting TRBD1. This CDR3 spans 13 amino acids. V was clipped by 8 bases and J by 5 bases; unmatched bases: 7. Germline CDR1 reads KGHSH; CDR2 reads LQKENI. In DNA, the CDR3 is TGTGCCAGCGCACAGGGGGTCTGGACTGAAGCTTTCTTT. This gives the protein CASAQGVWTEAFF.

A few counts support this clone. The CDR3 region has the DNA TGTGCCAGCAGCCATCTTCGGGGTTCACCCCTCCACTTT. Its protein is CASSHLRGSPLHF. The V and J genes are TRBV6-5 and TRBJ1-6; unclear D gene. CDR3 length equals 13 residues. The germline CDR1 and CDR2 sequences are MNHEY and SVGAGI. The V end lost 6 bases, the J end lost 9 bases, and 12 bases lay between the germline ends.

This chain connects TRBV30 to TRBJ2-2, with D possibly matching TRBD1 (5 bases). Germline lookup yields CDR1 GTSNPN and CDR2 SVGIG (reference sequence). V lost 2 bases and J 0 bases, leaving 10 bases between the germline ends. This CDR3 is 15 amino acids long. CDR3 protein: CAWSTGVSNTGELFF. CDR3 nucleotides: TGTGCCTGGAGTACAGGAGTGTCGAACACCGGGGAGCTGTTTTTT.